The 29 T cell receptor beta chains below come from one sample, sequenced in a study of memory CD4+ T cells and cytomegalovirus serostatus. Single viable CD3+CD4+CD8-CD45RO+ cells were sorted as the memory CD4+ T cells. The assay was immunoSEQ multiplex PCR, and TCRdb's table has in-frame clones only and misses some. Here the sample spans tens of thousands of clones, approximately 71% being singletons. Sequences were obtained from memory CD4+ T cells from blood. All receptors come from an adult in good health and CMV-seronegative.

This clone turned up a few times. This chain links TRBV19 with TRBJ1-2; 8 bases map to TRBD1. The germline CDR1 and CDR2 sequences are LNHDA and SQIVND (reference sequence). V lost 6 bases to trimming and J lost 1 base; unmatched junction nucleotides: 4. The CDR3 runs 14 residues. The CDR3 DNA follows: TGTGCCAGTAGGAGACAGGGGAATAACTATGGCTACACCTTC. This encodes CASRRQGNNYGYTF.

CDR3 region: CASSPEFNPYGYTF. The CDR3 bases are TGTGCCAGTAGTCCGGAATTTAACCCCTATGGCTACACCTTC. This chain uses TRBV19 with TRBJ1-2; D gene ambiguous. The CDR3 runs 14 residues. V shed 5 bases and J shed 4 bases, with 14 bases lying between them. Germline CDR1 and CDR2: LNHDA and SQIVND (reference sequence).

The chain is built from TRBV27 and TRBJ2-6; D unclear. Trimming removed 3 bases from V and 0 bases from J, with 12 bases in between. Germline lookup yields CDR1 MNHEY and CDR2 SMNVEV (reference sequence). The CDR3 contains 17 residues. This CDR3 is CASSLKGYLSGANVLTF. DNA of the CDR3: TGTGCCAGCAGTTTGAAAGGGTATCTCTCTGGGGCCAACGTCCTGACTTTC.

J is TRBJ1-2 and V is TRBV7-2; no firm D call. Trimming pared 2 bases from V and 2 bases from J, leaving 12 bases between. The CDR3 is 15 residues long. CDR1 and CDR2 (germline): SGHTA, FQGNSA. The CDR3 loop is CASSLTWTGNYGYTF. CDR3 in DNA: TGTGCCAGCAGCTTAACCTGGACTGGGAACTATGGCTACACCTTC.

The gene calls are TRBV12-5 and TRBJ1-1, with D possibly matching TRBD1 (6 bases). Germline V gene lookup returns CDR1 LGHNT and CDR2 FRNRAP. The ends were cut back, 6 bases at V and 0 bases at J, with 11 bases in the middle. The CDR3 spans 14 residues. CDR3 nucleotide sequence: TGTGCTAGTGGCTCGAACAGGGTGAACACTGAAGCTTTCTTT. It is translated as CASGSNRVNTEAFF.

The rearrangement joins TRBV6-5 to TRBJ1-3; no firm D call. The CDR3 has 16 amino acids. Germline V gene sequence: CDR1 MNHEY, CDR2 SVGAGI. The germline V and J ends were trimmed by 0 bases and 0 bases, with 9 bases remaining between them. CDR3 region: CASSYSTAHSGNTIYF. DNA for the CDR3: TGTGCCAGCAGTTACTCTACAGCGCACTCTGGAAACACCATATATTTT.

The chain recombines TRBV7-2 with TRBJ1-2; no reliable D call. The CDR3 is 14 amino acids. Germline CDR1 reads SGHTA; CDR2 reads FQGNSA. Trimming took 4 bases from V and 1 from J, leaving 10 bases between them. CDR3 DNA sequence: TGTGCCAGCAGCTCCCCCGGGAGTAACTATGGCTACACCTTC. Protein product: CASSSPGSNYGYTF.

The chain is built from TRBV29-1 and TRBJ1-5; perhaps TRBD1 as D (5 bases). CDR1 SQVTM and CDR2 ANQGSEA come from the germline V gene. The CDR3 runs to 12 residues. The V gene lost 6 bases and the J gene lost 5 bases, with 11 bases spanning the gap. In DNA form, the CDR3 reads TGCAGCGTCAGGGCGGGAGATCAGCCCCAGCATTTT. This encodes CSVRAGDQPQHF.

The chain couples TRBV4-2 to TRBJ1-2; a weak D match, TRBD1 (5 bases). This CDR3 is 16 amino acids long. Trimming took off 1 base at V and 5 bases at J, with 17 bases between the two ends. Germline V gene data show CDR1 as LGHNA and CDR2 as YNFKEQ. Here the CDR3 reads CASSQGVGTNGYGYTF. The CDR3 DNA follows: TGTGCCAGCAGCCAAGGAGTGGGGACTAATGGTTATGGCTACACCTTC.

This chain joins TRBV4-2 and TRBJ2-2, with D perhaps assigned TRBD1 or TRBD2 (5 bases each). Germline CDR1 is LGHNA and CDR2 is YNFKEQ. This CDR3 has 15 residues. Trimming took 3 bases from V and 1 from J, leaving 9 bases between them. CDR3 amino acids: CASSQWDGNTGELFF. CDR3 DNA: TGTGCCAGCAGCCAGTGGGACGGGAACACCGGGGAGCTGTTTTTT.

V usage is TRBV5-6 and J usage is TRBJ1-2; possible D gene TRBD1, 5 bases. Trimming pared 6 bases from V and 5 bases from J, leaving 14 bases between. Germline CDR1 and CDR2: SGHDT and YYEEEE. CDR3 length: 13 amino acids. CDR3 sequence (DNA): TGTGCCAGCAAGGGGATCGACGAGTATGGCTACACCTTC. It codes for CASKGIDEYGYTF.

The chain has TRBV28 and TRBJ1-4; 8 bases are shared with TRBD1. The CDR3 has 14 residues. Per germline, CDR1 MDHEN and CDR2 SYDVKM. V lost 4 bases to trimming and J lost 10 bases; unmatched junction nucleotides: 8. CDR3 bases: TGTGCCAGCAGTTCAGGACAGGGTGATAGAAAACTGTTTTTT. It yields the protein CASSSGQGDRKLFF.

The gene calls are TRBV19 and TRBJ1-4; TRBD1 agrees at 7 bases. The CDR3 runs 15 residues. Germline CDR1 reads LNHDA; CDR2 reads SQIVND (reference sequence). V was pared by 4 bases and J by 0 bases, with 2 bases of the junction left unmatched. CDR3 in DNA: TGTGCCAGTAGTACCCAGGGGGCAACTAATGAAAAACTGTTTTTT. Translating gives CASSTQGATNEKLFF.

The rearrangement uses TRBV11-2 and TRBJ1-1; D remains ambiguous. This CDR3 region has 14 residues. Germline V gives CDR1 SGHAT, CDR2 FQNNGV. V shed 5 bases and J shed 2 bases, with 12 bases lying between them. The CDR3, as DNA: TGTGCCAGCAGCCTCCGGGTCCTAAACACTGAAGCTTTCTTT. Translating it yields CASSLRVLNTEAFF.

The chain is built from TRBV18 and TRBJ2-3; D is ambiguous. V was clipped by 6 bases and J by 0 bases, with 4 bases between them. The CDR3 has 12 amino acids. Germline lookup yields CDR1 KGHSH and CDR2 LQKENI. CDR3 DNA sequence: TGTGCCAGCTCGGGCAGCACAGATACGCAGTATTTT. Amino acids: CASSGSTDTQYF.

The chain is built from TRBV28 and TRBJ1-5; 9 bases align to TRBD1. Germline V CDR1 and CDR2: MDHEN, SYDVKM. The junction had 5 bases not matched to a gene; V was cut back by 5 bases and J by 6 bases. CDR3 length: 14 residues. CDR3 DNA: TGTGCCAGCAGTCAGACAGGGGGTGGTCAGCCCCAGCATTTT. The encoded protein is CASSQTGGGQPQHF.

The CDR3 protein is CASSQEGGGAGYGYTF. In DNA, the CDR3 is TGCGCCAGCAGCCAAGAGGGGGGGGGCGCCGGCTATGGCTACACCTTC. The chain is built from TRBV4-1 and TRBJ1-2; TRBD1 might be the D (6 bases). Germline loops: CDR1 MGHRA, CDR2 YSYEKL. V gave up 0 bases and J gave up 4 bases, with 15 bases separating them. The CDR3 totals 16 residues.

The CDR3 DNA reads as TGCAGTGCTAGTAACGACTATGGCTACACCTTC. This encodes CSASNDYGYTF. J is TRBJ1-2 and V is TRBV20-1; D gene uncertain. This CDR3 is 11 amino acids long. Germline CDR1 is DFQATT and CDR2 is SNEGSKA (reference sequence). The ends were cut back, 3 bases at V and 3 bases at J, with 5 bases in the middle.

This chain uses TRBV7-8 with TRBJ1-3; maybe TRBD1 (6 bases). In germline, CDR1 is SGHVS, CDR2 FQNEAQ. The CDR3 covers 15 residues. The germline V and J ends were trimmed by 6 bases and 0 bases, with 12 bases remaining between them. CDR3 DNA sequence: TGTGCCAGCAGGCCAACAGGGAGCTCTGGAAACACCATATATTTT. It specifies CASRPTGSSGNTIYF.

This clone occurred a few times. J is TRBJ2-7 and V is TRBV11-2; a weak D match, TRBD2 (5 bases). The CDR3 is made up of 17 amino acids. Germline V CDR1 and CDR2: SGHAT, FQNNGV. Trimming removed 0 bases from V and 2 bases from J, with 17 bases in between. In DNA, the CDR3 is TGTGCCAGCAGCTTAGACGCGACTAAGCGGTGGACCTACGAGCAGTACTTC. Amino acids: CASSLDATKRWTYEQYF.

This sequence joins TRBV18 and TRBJ1-2; D gene ambiguous. The germline gives CDR1 KGHSH, CDR2 LQKENI. The CDR3 spans 13 residues. The V and J ends lost 2 bases and 5 bases respectively, with 9 bases between them. The CDR3 DNA is TGTGCCAGCTCACCAGAGACGGATTATGGCTACACCTTC. It specifies CASSPETDYGYTF. The full variable domain, completed using reference TRBV18 and TRBJ1-2, is NAGVMQNPRHLVRRRGQEARLRCSPMKGHSHVYWYRQLPEEGLKFMVYLQKENIIDESGMPKERFSAEFPKEGPSILRIQQVVRGDSAAYFCASSPETDYGYTFGSGTRLTVV.

This chain links TRBV12-5 with TRBJ1-4, with D hard to call. The CDR3 sequence is 11 residues long. Germline CDR1 LGHNT, CDR2 FRNRAP. Trimming took off 7 bases at V and 8 bases at J, with 8 bases between the two ends. Here the CDR3 reads CASALLEKLFF. CDR3 in DNA: TGTGCTAGTGCCCTATTGGAAAAACTGTTTTTT.

The chain employs TRBV29-1 and TRBJ2-7; 13 positions agree with TRBD2. The length of the CDR3 is 16 residues. Germline trimming cut 1 base from V and 6 bases from J; bases unmatched to any gene: 9. Germline CDR1 SQVTM, CDR2 ANQGSEA. The CDR3 DNA is TGCAGCGTTGAAGTTACCGCGGGACTAGCGGGAAGCGAGCAGTACTTC. It specifies CSVEVTAGLAGSEQYF.

This clone was counted between two and nine times. The genes are TRBV28 and TRBJ2-7, with a possible D match to TRBD1 (6 bases). Germline values: CDR1 MDHEN, CDR2 SYDVKM. The CDR3 is 14 residues long. Trimming removed 5 bases from V and 6 bases from J, with 17 bases in between. CDR3 sequence (DNA): TGTGCCAGCAGTCCCGGACAGCAGGCTGGCGAGCAGTACTTC. Residues: CASSPGQQAGEQYF. The full variable domain, rest sourced from reference TRBV28 and TRBJ2-7, is DVKVTQSSRYLVKRTGEKVFLECVQDMDHENMFWYRQDPGLGLRLIYFSYDVKMKEKGDIPEGYSVSREKKERFSLILESASTNQTSMYLCASSPGQQAGEQYFGPGTRLTVT.

This chain links TRBV7-9 with TRBJ2-7; D might be TRBD2 (6 bases). The ends were cut back, 5 bases at V and 7 bases at J, with 15 bases in the middle. The CDR3 is 13 amino acids. The germline V gene has CDR1 SEHNR and CDR2 FQNEAQ (reference sequence). The CDR3 bases are TGTGCCAGCAGCCGGGACTTCCTCGGGGAGCAGTACTTC. It translates to CASSRDFLGEQYF.

The chain joins TRBV30 to TRBJ1-5; possible D gene TRBD1, 6 bases. The ends were cut back, 1 base at V and 5 bases at J, with 6 bases in the middle. This CDR3 has 12 residues. The germline V gene encodes CDR1 GTSNPN and CDR2 SVGIG (reference sequence). In DNA, the CDR3 is TGTGCCTGGAGTGCAGGGGATCAGCCCCAGCATTTT. Protein sequence: CAWSAGDQPQHF. Full variable domain (rest looked up from reference TRBV30 and TRBJ1-5): SQTIHQWPATLVQPVGSPLSLECTVEGTSNPNLYWYRQAAGRGLQLLFYSVGIGQISSEVPQNLSASRPQDRQFILSSKKLLLSDSGFYLCAWSAGDQPQHFGDGTRLSIL.

The chain employs TRBV30 and TRBJ1-2, with D hard to call. Germline lookup yields CDR1 GTSNPN and CDR2 SVGIG (reference sequence). The V gene lost 3 bases and the J gene lost 8 bases, with 4 bases spanning the gap. The CDR3 covers 9 residues. The CDR3 sequence is CAWREGYTF. Here the CDR3 DNA reads TGTGCCTGGAGAGAAGGCTACACCTTC. Full variable domain (outside the CDR3, taken from reference TRBV30 and TRBJ1-2): SQTIHQWPATLVQPVGSPLSLECTVEGTSNPNLYWYRQAAGRGLQLLFYSVGIGQISSEVPQNLSASRPQDRQFILSSKKLLLSDSGFYLCAWREGYTFGSGTRLTVV.

The chain links TRBV9 to TRBJ2-7; 8 nucleotides align to TRBD2. Germline V lookup: CDR1 SGDLS, CDR2 YYNGEE. V was clipped by 0 bases and J by 7 bases; unmatched bases: 9. The CDR3 has 15 amino acids. This chain's CDR3 is CASSVGTSGAFEQYF. CDR3 nucleotides: TGTGCCAGCAGCGTAGGAACTAGCGGCGCTTTTGAGCAGTACTTC.

This clone is labeled as medium-sized. The chain is built from TRBV12-1 and TRBJ1-1; the table gives TRBD1 as D, unverified against the DNA. TRBV12-1 corresponds to a pseudogene. There are 15 residues in the CDR3. The CDR3 DNA follows: TGTGCCAGCTGGCGGGACAGAGTACTGGGCACTGAAGCTTTCTTT. Amino acids: CASWRDRVLGTEAFF.